This entry lists 30 T cell receptor beta chains sequenced from one sample in a study of cytomegalovirus exposure and HLA in healthy donors. PCR amplification relied on 60 Vbeta primers (plus 13 Jbeta primers). The data were produced by immunoSEQ multiplex PCR, yet TCRdb's version contains in-frame clones alone and is incomplete. The table shows approximately 140,000 clones, with around 80% occurring only once. Specimen: PBMCs. These receptors originate from a man aged 35-49 years in good health and CMV-seropositive.

The rearrangement uses TRBV5-1 and TRBJ2-5; possible D gene TRBD1, 6 bases. The CDR3 runs 15 residues. V dropped 4 bases and J dropped 3 bases, with 16 bases sitting between them. Per germline, CDR1 SGHRS and CDR2 YFSETQ. For the CDR3, the DNA is TGCGCCAGCAGCCTTCCCCCGGACAGCAAAGAGACCCAGTACTTC. Translating it yields CASSLPPDSKETQYF. The whole variable domain, filled in from reference TRBV5-1 and TRBJ2-5, reads KAGVTQTPRYLIKTRGQQVTLSCSPISGHRSVSWYQQTPGQGLQFLFEYFSETQRNKGNFPGRFSGRQFSNSRSEMNVSTLELGDSALYLCASSLPPDSKETQYFGPGTRLLVL.

In the case of this clone: Additional DNA sequences in this sample encode the identical CDR3. The rearrangement joins TRBV18 to TRBJ1-5; 7 bases are shared with TRBD1. The CDR3 totals 14 residues. J lost 3 bases, V lost 3 bases, and 2 bases had no gene match. Germline V gives CDR1 KGHSH, CDR2 LQKENI. This CDR3 is CASSPGQSNQPQHF. The CDR3 nucleotides are TGTGCCAGCTCACCGGGACAGTCCAATCAGCCCCAGCATTTT.

This chain joins TRBV7-2 and TRBJ2-5, with 7 nucleotides matching TRBD2. The CDR3 runs to 14 residues. V lost 3 bases, J lost 1 base, and 2 bases stayed unmatched. Germline V CDR1 and CDR2: SGHTA, FQGNSA. CDR3: CASSFWGGQETQYF. CDR3 DNA sequence: TGTGCCAGCAGCTTTTGGGGGGGCCAAGAGACCCAGTACTTC. Full variable domain (outside the CDR3, taken from reference TRBV7-2 and TRBJ2-5): GAGVSQSPSNKVTEKGKDVELRCDPISGHTALYWYRQSLGQGLEFLIYFQGNSAPDKSGLPSDRFSAERTGGSVSTLTIQRTQQEDSAVYLCASSFWGGQETQYFGPGTRLLVL.

The rearrangement uses TRBV29-1 and TRBJ2-2; 9 bases line up with TRBD1. CDR1 and CDR2 (germline): SQVTM, ANQGSEA. CDR3 size: 14 residues. Trimming took 6 bases from V and 5 from J; bases not matched to a gene: 7. CDR3 sequence reads: CSVGPTGGTGELFF. CDR3 sequence (DNA): TGCAGCGTGGGGCCGACAGGGGGTACCGGGGAGCTGTTTTTT.

Concerning this clone itself: The junction and the germline gene differ at one end; a read error may be behind it. The same CDR3 also results from other DNA sequences found in this sample. V and J are TRBV5-1 and TRBJ2-7, with 9 bases matching TRBD1. CDR1 SGHRS and CDR2 YFSETQ come from the germline V gene. CDR3 size: 13 residues. The CDR3 reads CASSLDRGYEQYF. DNA for the CDR3: TGCGCCAGCAGTTTGGACAGGGGCTACGAGCAGTACTTC.

This clone has a single count. The chain recombines TRBV7-8 with TRBJ2-1, with 10 bases aligning to TRBD2. J was trimmed by 3 bases and V by 5 bases; bases with no gene match: 4. The CDR3 is 15 residues long. Germline values: CDR1 SGHVS, CDR2 FQNEAQ. The CDR3 protein is CASSISGRDYNEQFF. The CDR3 DNA is TGTGCCAGCAGCATAAGCGGGAGGGACTACAATGAGCAGTTCTTC.

The chain recombines TRBV7-2 with TRBJ1-2; 7 positions match TRBD1. The CDR3 spans 15 residues. Looked up from germline, CDR1 is SGHTA and CDR2 is FQGNSA. The V gene end was trimmed by 0 bases and the J gene end by 4 bases; junction bases not matched to a gene: 5. CDR3 DNA: TGTGCCAGCAGCTTAGCCCAGGGGGTAGGCTATGGCTACACCTTC. It is translated as CASSLAQGVGYGYTF. Combining the CDR3 with reference TRBV7-2 and TRBJ1-2 gives the whole variable domain GAGVSQSPSNKVTEKGKDVELRCDPISGHTALYWYRQSLGQGLEFLIYFQGNSAPDKSGLPSDRFSAERTGGSVSTLTIQRTQQEDSAVYLCASSLAQGVGYGYTFGSGTRLTVV.

The V gene is TRBV18, the J gene TRBJ2-7; 7 bases map to TRBD1. V lost 3 bases to trimming and J lost 2 bases; unmatched junction nucleotides: 19. The CDR3 sequence is 19 residues long. The germline CDR1 and CDR2 sequences are KGHSH and LQKENI. The CDR3 here is CASSPNRHVLADRAYEQYF. CDR3 bases: TGTGCCAGCTCACCCAACCGACATGTTCTCGCCGACAGGGCCTACGAGCAGTACTTC.

The chain recombines TRBV5-1 with TRBJ2-7; 8 bases fit TRBD1. This CDR3 is built from 14 residues. V lost 3 bases, J lost 4 bases, and 6 bases stayed unmatched. Germline loops: CDR1 SGHRS, CDR2 YFSETQ. The CDR3 region is CASSWGDRSYEQYF. In DNA, the CDR3 is TGCGCCAGCAGCTGGGGGGACAGGTCGTACGAGCAGTACTTC. Based on the CDR3 plus reference TRBV5-1 and TRBJ2-7, the full variable domain is KAGVTQTPRYLIKTRGQQVTLSCSPISGHRSVSWYQQTPGQGLQFLFEYFSETQRNKGNFPGRFSGRQFSNSRSEMNVSTLELGDSALYLCASSWGDRSYEQYFGPGTRLTVT.

Of note for this clone: Germline is not matched at one junction end, which may reflect a read error. The same CDR3 can be traced to other DNA sequences in this sample. V usage is TRBV6-5 and J usage is TRBJ2-7, with TRBD2 matching over 8 bases. Germline V gene data show CDR1 as MNHEY and CDR2 as SVGAGI. This CDR3 spans 16 amino acids. In DNA form, the CDR3 reads TGTGCCAGTAGTTACTCGAGCGCGGGGGGATCCTACGAGCAGTACTTC. The encoded protein is CASSYSSAGGSYEQYF.

The chain employs TRBV25-1 and TRBJ1-2; 8 nucleotides agree with TRBD1. Germline values: CDR1 MGHDK, CDR2 SYGVNS. This CDR3 contains 14 residues. Trimming cost V 6 bases and J 5 bases; bases outside gene matches: 8. DNA of the CDR3: TGTGCCAGCAGCGCCTTTGGGACAGGTTATGGCTACACCTTC. Amino acids: CASSAFGTGYGYTF.

A few counts support this clone. V is TRBV19 and J is TRBJ2-7; weak D call: TRBD1 (5 bases). The CDR3 runs to 15 residues. In germline, CDR1 is LNHDA, CDR2 SQIVND (reference sequence). V was trimmed by 5 bases and J by 3 bases, leaving 17 bases between them. CDR3 sequence reads: CASSPGIWGNYEQYF. In nucleotides, the CDR3 is TGTGCCAGTAGTCCCGGAATCTGGGGCAACTACGAGCAGTACTTC.

The chain joins TRBV18 to TRBJ1-1; D might be TRBD1 (5 bases). The V and J ends lost 1 base and 0 bases respectively, with 6 bases between them. Germline V gene data show CDR1 as KGHSH and CDR2 as LQKENI. The CDR3 consists of 14 residues. In DNA form, the CDR3 reads TGTGCCAGCTCACCACAGGGGTTGAACACTGAAGCTTTCTTT. This codes for CASSPQGLNTEAFF.

The chain recombines TRBV28 with TRBJ2-3; D remains unclear. The CDR3 totals 15 residues. V lost 4 bases to trimming and J lost 5 bases, with 16 bases between them. Germline V lookup: CDR1 MDHEN, CDR2 SYDVKM. The CDR3 protein is CASSYSEVNLDTQYF. In DNA, the CDR3 is TGTGCCAGCAGTTACAGTGAAGTAAATCTAGATACGCAGTATTTT.

This chain joins TRBV4-3 and TRBJ1-2; D unclear. Germline CDR1 reads LGHNA; CDR2 reads YSLEER. V was clipped by 1 base and J by 5 bases, with 11 bases between them. The length of the CDR3 is 14 residues. The CDR3 spells CASSQVWSGYGYTF. CDR3 nucleotide sequence: TGCGCCAGCAGCCAAGTGTGGTCGGGATATGGCTACACCTTC.

This CDR3 is CASSLARFGLAADTQYF. For the CDR3, the DNA is TGTGCCAGCAGCTTAGCTCGCTTTGGTCTAGCTGCAGATACGCAGTATTTT. The V and J genes are TRBV7-2 and TRBJ2-3; the D gene is possibly TRBD2 (5 bases). The germline gives CDR1 SGHTA, CDR2 FQGNSA. The CDR3 spans 17 residues. V lost 0 bases and J 4 bases, leaving 17 bases between the germline ends.

V gene TRBV6-6 combines with J gene TRBJ2-5, with 7 bases matching TRBD1. CDR3 length equals 14 residues. After removal of 2 bases from V and 2 bases from J, the junction contained 2 bases not matched to a gene. CDR1 MNHNY and CDR2 SVGAGI come from the germline V gene (reference sequence). The DNA for the CDR3 is TGTGCCAGCAGTTACCCCAGGGGGCAAGAGACCCAGTACTTC. Translating gives CASSYPRGQETQYF.

The table lists this clone with a count of one. V is TRBV2 and J is TRBJ2-1; 9 bases agree with TRBD2. The CDR3 is 14 residues long. Germline assignment: CDR1 SNHLY and CDR2 FYNNEI. V shed 6 bases and J 4 bases; nucleotides not matched to a gene: 4. CDR3 nucleotides: TGTGCCAGCAGGGGGGGACTAGCATACAATGAGCAGTTCTTC. The encoded protein is CASRGGLAYNEQFF.

This clone was found once. The chain links TRBV4-1 to TRBJ1-3, with a weak D call TRBD1 (5 bases). The CDR3 totals 16 residues. Germline values: CDR1 MGHRA, CDR2 YSYEKL. Trimming took 3 bases from V and 4 from J, leaving 16 bases between them. The CDR3 region has the DNA TGCGCCAGCAGCCACCCCACCTCAGGGAGGGGAAACACCATATATTTT. Amino acids: CASSHPTSGRGNTIYF.

This clone was detected only once. This chain uses TRBV6-5 with TRBJ2-7; 7 nucleotides match TRBD2. This CDR3 is 13 amino acids long. The germline V gene has CDR1 MNHEY and CDR2 SVGAGI. The J segment lost 0 bases and the V segment lost 9 bases, leaving 5 bases of the junction unmatched. The chain's CDR3 is CASCTSASYEQYF. The CDR3 bases are TGTGCCAGTTGTACTAGCGCCTCCTACGAGCAGTACTTC.

The chain carries TRBV28 and TRBJ1-6, with 8 bases aligning to TRBD1. The length of the CDR3 is 15 residues. V dropped 2 bases and J dropped 9; count of bases not matched to a gene: 6. CDR1 MDHEN and CDR2 SYDVKM come from the germline V gene. CDR3 sequence (DNA): TGTGCCAGCAGTTTACTCGGGACAGGAGGTTCACCCCTCCACTTT. Its protein is CASSLLGTGGSPLHF.

The chain carries TRBV2 and TRBJ2-1; TRBD2 aligns across 8 bases. In germline, CDR1 is SNHLY, CDR2 FYNNEI. The CDR3 sequence is 15 residues long. V dropped 5 bases and J dropped 5; count of bases not matched to a gene: 8. DNA for the CDR3: TGTGCCAGCAGTCTCTTAGCGGGGTTTGACAATGAGCAGTTCTTC. This gives the protein CASSLLAGFDNEQFF.

The chain combines TRBV10-1 with TRBJ1-1; 11 nucleotides agree with TRBD1. CDR3 size: 14 residues. V trimming: 4 bases; J trimming: 8 bases; junction bases outside the gene matches: 6. The V gene's germline CDR1 is WNHNN and CDR2 SYGVQD (reference sequence). This CDR3 reads CASSGGQGASEAFF. In DNA form, the CDR3 reads TGCGCCAGCAGTGGTGGACAGGGGGCTTCCGAAGCTTTCTTT.

The chain carries TRBV18 and TRBJ2-1; tentatively, D is TRBD1 (6 bases). V was shortened by 2 bases and J by 0 bases, with 14 bases between the two germline ends. The V gene's germline CDR1 is KGHSH and CDR2 LQKENI. The CDR3 is 17 amino acids. The CDR3 nucleotides are TGTGCCAGCTCACCATTCCAGGGGATGAGCTCCTACAATGAGCAGTTCTTC. Its protein is CASSPFQGMSSYNEQFF.

The J gene is TRBJ2-1, the V gene TRBV29-1; a weak D match, TRBD2 (5 bases). The CDR3 consists of 16 residues. V lost 3 bases to trimming and J lost 0 bases, with 15 bases between them. Germline V gene sequence: CDR1 SQVTM, CDR2 ANQGSEA. The CDR3 nucleotides read TGCAGCGTTGAGGGTAAGGACTTCTCCTCCTACAATGAGCAGTTCTTC. It codes for CSVEGKDFSSYNEQFF.

The V and J genes are TRBV30 and TRBJ2-2, with a possible D match to TRBD2 (6 bases). V gave up 0 bases and J gave up 1 base, with 24 bases separating them. CDR3 size: 20 residues. Germline assignment: CDR1 GTSNPN and CDR2 SVGIG (reference sequence). CDR3 nucleotide sequence: TGTGCCTGGAGTGTTTTGACTAGTTGGGTGCCAGGGCAGAACACCGGGGAGCTGTTTTTT. Protein sequence: CAWSVLTSWVPGQNTGELFF.

This clone appeared a single time. The rearrangement links TRBV7-2 to TRBJ2-3, with D possibly TRBD2 on 9 matching bases. Per the germline V gene, CDR1 is SGHTA and CDR2 is FQGNSA. V lost 5 bases and J 4 bases, leaving 16 bases between the germline ends. This CDR3 spans 15 amino acids. The CDR3 reads CASSPGGGGADTQYF. The CDR3 bases are TGTGCCAGCAGCCCAGGGGGCGGGGGGGCAGATACGCAGTATTTT.

The chain has TRBV9 and TRBJ1-2, with 7 bases identical to TRBD1. CDR1 SGDLS and CDR2 YYNGEE come from the germline V gene. V shed 0 bases, J shed 7 bases, and the junction held 6 bases outside the gene matches. CDR3 length: 14 amino acids. The CDR3 nucleotides are TGTGCCAGCAGCGTAGCTACCTCAGGGGGTGGCTACACCTTC. Translated: CASSVATSGGGYTF.

V gene TRBV27 combines with J gene TRBJ1-2; 7 bases agree with TRBD1. V lost 6 bases and J lost 6; bases outside the gene matches: 13. CDR3 size: 15 residues. CDR1 is MNHEY and CDR2 is SMNVEV in the germline V gene (reference sequence). The CDR3 loop reads CASRSWDSPSHGYTF. DNA for the CDR3: TGTGCCAGCAGGTCATGGGACAGTCCAAGCCATGGCTACACCTTC.

This chain joins TRBV27 and TRBJ2-3; 11 nucleotides line up with TRBD2. The CDR3 length is 13 residues. V lost 6 bases, J lost 8 bases, and 4 bases stayed unmatched. CDR1 is MNHEY, CDR2 SMNVEV, per germline (reference sequence). In DNA form, the CDR3 reads TGTGCCAGCAGGCCTACTAGCGGGGGTACGCAGTATTTT. Its translation is CASRPTSGGTQYF.